This T cell receptor beta chain was found in a study of blood T cell repertoires in COVID-19. Study in general: The cDNA or gDNA used as material had been derived from T cells, B-cell-depleted T cells, or PBMCs.

The data were produced by immunoSEQ multiplex PCR, yet TCRdb's version contains in-frame clones alone and is incomplete. The sample includes tens of thousands of clones, approximately 91% of them seen just once. The receptor's source is a man aged 60 to 75 with COVID-19, enrolled during active disease. The specimen sequenced was peripheral blood.

The CDR3 here is CSVDSGGNTGELFF. In DNA form, the CDR3 reads TGCAGCGTTGACTCAGGGGGCAACACCGGGGAGCTGTTTTTT. This chain connects TRBV29-1 to TRBJ2-2, with 8 bases fitting TRBD1. Losses at the gene ends were 3 bases for V and 2 bases for J; bases not matched to a gene: 2. The length of the CDR3 is 14 residues. Germline lookup yields CDR1 SQVTM and CDR2 ANQGSEA.